The clone carrying this T cell receptor (beta chain) has a handful of counts. Its antigen is as yet unknown. Germline CDR1 reads KGHSH; CDR2 reads LQKENI. V was pared by 7 bases and J by 4 bases, with 10 bases between. The CDR3 runs to 12 residues. The entry originates in a study of T cell repertoires in cytomegalovirus infection. TCRdb re-analysed the reads in MiXCR, keeping a single row per CDR3 protein. The sample has about 900,000 distinct CDR3 sequences, roughly 31% seen once; the top ten hold around an eighth. This TCR derives from a human donor in good health (CMV status not recorded). Some clones in this sample may be carry-over from other donors' samples. The rearrangement links TRBV18 to TRBJ1-2; unclear D gene. The sample consisted of cultured CD8+ T cells from PBMCs, taken from culture after CMV antigen stimulation. The CDR3 sequence is CASWVKGYGYTF. The DNA for the CDR3 is TGTGCCAGCTGGGTTAAGGGCTATGGCTACACCTTC.